This TCR beta chain was obtained from a study of T cells in Graves' hyperthyroidism and ophthalmopathy (dated by TCRdb to between 2018 and 2021). Concerning the study at large: Peripheral blood samples were taken at the time of initial diagnosis, prior to any treatment. To identify distinguishing TCR V-J signatures, a discovery cohort of 90 to 100 patients was used, comprising some 45 with Graves' ophthalmopathy and some 60 with stable Graves' hyperthyroidism. Prospective prediction of ophthalmopathy was tested in an independent validation cohort consisting of 18 to 20 hyperthyroidism patients and 15 or so patients who later progressed to ophthalmopathy. The 100 discovery patients were randomly split 7:3 into training and test sets. In addition, the study compared T-cell repertoires in thyroid tissue and in blood from about 6 Graves' hyperthyroidism patients. Following sampling, methimazole starting at 30 mg daily was given to hyperthyroidism patients, and high-dose intravenous methylprednisolone was given to ophthalmopathy patients. The paper describes TCR Vbeta CDR3 sequencing of 135 peripheral blood samples, made up of 43 ophthalmopathy patients, around 73 hyperthyroidism patients and about 17 progressor patients.

Stable Graves' hyperthyroidism was defined as no progression to ophthalmopathy during 18 months of follow-up. Hyperthyroidism patients were aged 18 to 65 years and newly diagnosed, with disease duration of less than 2 months. The study excluded patients with uncontrolled infections, other autoimmune diseases, pregnancy or lactation. Clinical symptoms, serum thyroxine and TRAb, thyroid ultrasound, and orbital computed tomography formed the basis for the diagnoses. PBMCs were separated from under 11 ml of fresh peripheral blood using Ficoll-Paque density gradient centrifugation. Total RNA was extracted with Trizol reagent, and quality was checked on an Agilent 2100 Bioanalyzer. CDR1 is given as SNHLY and CDR2 as FYNNEI, both from the germline V gene. The CDR3 starts with the cysteine, ends with the phenylalanine, and has 13 residues. Of the read, only the CDR3 DNA is kept; its 39 bases are in frame from base 1.

Study-wide findings and limitations: In validation, progression to ophthalmopathy was predicted by the model with almost 71% sensitivity and 72.22% specificity, a median of 6.5 months before onset. Ophthalmopathy was separated from stable hyperthyroidism by a 13 V-J signature model, with roughly 88% sensitivity and about 81% specificity obtained in cross-validation and 80%/75% obtained in testing. Most expanded thyroid clonotypes (frequency above 0.001) were also detected in blood, a finding suggesting that blood repertoires may reflect thyroid immune responses. Sample size was not statistically predetermined, and investigators were not blinded to group allocation.

Worth noting for this clonotype: The antigen it recognizes is unknown. A read error may account for a junction end that differs from germline.

Amplification of TCR beta CDR3 regions was carried out from RNA transcripts. The TCR CDR3 was subjected to a first round of RT-PCR using the HTBI primer set and the Qiagen OneStep RT-PCR kit. The libraries were constructed in a second round of multiplex PCR and then size-selected and purified. The libraries were sequenced on an Illumina HiSeq2000 using paired-end 100 bp reads. Per the authors' processing: SOAPnuke was used to process the raw data, removing reads that contained adapters or uncalled bases, had a mean Phred below 15, or lacked an exact match to the constant primer or identifier. COPE v1.2.5 was used to merge the high-quality paired reads, and each unique nucleotide sequence was defined as a clonotype. MiTCR v1.1 was used to align clonotypes to the IMGT TRBV, TRBD and TRBJ reference segments. Analysis was restricted to V-J combinations with a frequency above 0.0001, which covered roughly 99% of repertoires. A TCS score was defined as the ratio between F50 (clonal expansion) and ExV (chaos), using BLOSUM62-based TCRdist between CDR3 peptides within each V-J. Welch's t-statistics and random forest reduced around 520 V-J features to 13, which were used in a naive Bayes classifier (R e1071). Using fastp trimming at Q25 and MiXCR clonotype assembly, TCRdb reanalyzed the public sequencing data and kept in-frame beta chains. Rows with one shared CDR3 protein collapse into an entry with the most common genes and DNA. These V and J calls originate from TCRdb's pipeline instead of the authors' own analysis. The sample table records hundreds of thousands of distinct CDR3 sequences; around 16% of these occur just once. The ten top clones hold 7.5% to 9% of the sample.

This sequence uses TRBV2 and TRBJ1-2; TRBD1 might be the D gene, on 5 matching bases. This TCR was sampled from a woman aged 18-35 years with Graves' hyperthyroidism. The sequenced sample consisted of blood. The nucleotide sequence reads TGTGCCAGCGGTGAAGAGGGGTGGTGGGGCTACACCTTC. Translation gives CASGEEGWWGYTF.